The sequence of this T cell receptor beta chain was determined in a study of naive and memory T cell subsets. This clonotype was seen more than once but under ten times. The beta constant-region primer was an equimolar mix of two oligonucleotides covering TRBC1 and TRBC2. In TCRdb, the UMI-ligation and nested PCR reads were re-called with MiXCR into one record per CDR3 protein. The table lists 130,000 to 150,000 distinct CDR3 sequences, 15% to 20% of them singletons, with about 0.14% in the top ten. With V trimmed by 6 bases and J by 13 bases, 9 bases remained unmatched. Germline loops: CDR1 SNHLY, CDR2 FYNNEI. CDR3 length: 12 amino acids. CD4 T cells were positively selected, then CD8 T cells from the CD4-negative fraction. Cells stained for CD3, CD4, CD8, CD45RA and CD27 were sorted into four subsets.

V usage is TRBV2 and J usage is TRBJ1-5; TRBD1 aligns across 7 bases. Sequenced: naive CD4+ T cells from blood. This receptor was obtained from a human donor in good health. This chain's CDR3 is CASRTRQGGQHF. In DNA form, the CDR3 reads TGTGCCAGCAGGACAAGACAGGGTGGACAGCATTTT.